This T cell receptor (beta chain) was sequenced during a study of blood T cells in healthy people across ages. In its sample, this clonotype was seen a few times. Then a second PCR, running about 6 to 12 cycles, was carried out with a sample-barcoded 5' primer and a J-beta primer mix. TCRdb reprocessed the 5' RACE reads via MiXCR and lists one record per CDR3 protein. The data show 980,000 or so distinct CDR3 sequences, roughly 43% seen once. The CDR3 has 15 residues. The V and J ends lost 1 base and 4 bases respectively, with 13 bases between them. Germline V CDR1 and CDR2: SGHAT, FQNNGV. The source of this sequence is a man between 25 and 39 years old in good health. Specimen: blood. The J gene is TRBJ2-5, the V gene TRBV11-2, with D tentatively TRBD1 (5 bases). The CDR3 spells CASSLGQGNVETQYF. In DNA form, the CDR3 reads TGTGCCAGCAGCTTAGGGCAGGGAAACGTAGAGACCCAGTACTTC.